This TCR beta chain emerged from a study of blood T cell repertoires in COVID-19. Background on the study: Specimens from acute and convalescent COVID-19 originated in the United States, Italy and Spain. T cells, B-cell-depleted T cells, or PBMCs supplied cDNA or gDNA.

The V segment lost 5 bases and the J segment 6 bases; nucleotides outside the gene matches: 4. Germline V CDR1 and CDR2: SGHTA, FQGTGA. The CDR3 has 13 amino acids. As originally analysed: How many nucleated cells were present was estimated from reference gene primer amplification. Data came from immunoSEQ multiplex PCR; TCRdb stores just in-frame clones and leaves some out. V and J calls and clone size are copied from that table; D and trimming were computed from the DNA. This table holds about 120,000 clones, about 89% found once. Sequenced: peripheral blood. The clonotype originates from a woman in her 70s with acute or convalescent COVID-19. V usage is TRBV7-3 and J usage is TRBJ1-1, with 9 nucleotides matching TRBD1. The CDR3 loop reads CASSTGGASEAFF. CDR3 DNA sequence: TGTGCCAGCAGCACAGGGGGCGCCTCTGAAGCTTTCTTT. Full variable domain (rest looked up from reference TRBV7-3 and TRBJ1-1): GAGVSQTPSNKVTEKGKYVELRCDPISGHTALYWYRQSLGQGPEFLIYFQGTGAADDSGLPNDRFFAVRPEGSVSTLKIQRTERGDSAVYLCASSTGGASEAFFGQGTRLTVV.